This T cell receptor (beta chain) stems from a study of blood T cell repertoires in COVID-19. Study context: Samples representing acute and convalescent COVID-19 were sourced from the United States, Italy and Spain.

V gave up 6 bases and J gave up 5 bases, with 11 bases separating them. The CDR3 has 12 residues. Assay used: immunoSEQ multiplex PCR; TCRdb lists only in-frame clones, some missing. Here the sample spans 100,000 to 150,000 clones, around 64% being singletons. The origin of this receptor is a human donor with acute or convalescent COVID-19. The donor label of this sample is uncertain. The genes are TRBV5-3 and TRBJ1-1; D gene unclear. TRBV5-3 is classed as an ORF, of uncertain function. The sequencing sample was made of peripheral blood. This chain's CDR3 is CARKIGETEAFF. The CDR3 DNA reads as TGTGCCAGAAAAATTGGGGAGACTGAAGCTTTCTTT.